This T cell receptor (beta chain) was retrieved from a study of blood T cell repertoires in COVID-19 (dated by TCRdb to about 2020). Broadly, across the study: Collaborator samples came from the United States, Italy and Spain and covered acute and convalescent phases of COVID-19. The material from the prospective study consisted of cDNA or gDNA derived from T cells, B-cell-depleted T cells, or PBMCs. Subjects who had been exposed to COVID-19, were actively infected with it, or had recovered from it provided the deeply sampled blood TCRbeta repertoires that made up the dataset. The repertoires were made available in a free public database intended to serve as a resource for research on the immune response to SARS-CoV-2. Samples came from the ongoing ImmuneRACE study (first 160 participants) plus 1,254 subjects from 6 global collaborators. Nearly every sample came with metadata listing a de-identified subject ID, COVID-19 status, age in years and sex. Where available, HLA class I and class II types were obtained from metadata supplied by the sample provider rather than from assay-based typing. Broader findings and caveats from the paper: The amount of clinical and demographic metadata varied by source and participant and was provided uncurated.

The collaborating institutions used their own protocols to collect whole blood in K2EDTA tubes. For TCRbeta analysis, collaborators shipped samples as frozen whole blood, isolated PBMCs, or DNA extracted from either of those sample types. A note on this clone: Its antigen specificity is not known. Qualities for individual bases were not recorded, and no much larger clone is one base off.

TCRbeta CDR3 regions were amplified from genomic DNA by means of the immunoSEQ Assay, a bias-controlled multiplex PCR. On the authors' methods: Within the assay, amplification of reference gene primers was used to estimate how many nucleated cells each sample contained. To quantify the absolute abundance of each unique TCRbeta CDR3 rearrangement, sequence reads were collapsed and filtered. For each sample, productive Simpson clonality was calculated as the square root of Simpson's diversity index across productive rearrangements. TCRdb limited this immuneACCESS table to in-frame rearrangements with V and J called. A share of clones is missing; checked studies link under half to unresolved V genes, and the rest is unexplained. For V, J and clone size, that table is used; D and trimming come from the DNA. The sample has 100,000 to 150,000 clones on record, approximately 83% of them singletons. Of the sample, under 7% is held by the ten largest clones.

Counted from cysteine to phenylalanine, this CDR3 has 15 amino acids. The CDR3 DNA has 45 bases and is translated from base 1. According to the germline V gene, CDR1 reads SGHDT and CDR2 reads YYEEEE. Relative to germline, V is 0 bases shorter and J is 3 bases shorter, with 11 bases between their ends. The source of this sequence is a man older than 75 with active or convalescent COVID-19. The specimen was peripheral blood. The rearranged chain carries TRBV5-6 and TRBJ2-3; tentative D gene TRBD1, with 5 bases matching. The CDR3 region has the sequence CASSLGAGQTDTQYF. The bases read TGTGCCAGCAGCTTGGGGGCAGGGCAGACAGATACGCAGTATTTT.